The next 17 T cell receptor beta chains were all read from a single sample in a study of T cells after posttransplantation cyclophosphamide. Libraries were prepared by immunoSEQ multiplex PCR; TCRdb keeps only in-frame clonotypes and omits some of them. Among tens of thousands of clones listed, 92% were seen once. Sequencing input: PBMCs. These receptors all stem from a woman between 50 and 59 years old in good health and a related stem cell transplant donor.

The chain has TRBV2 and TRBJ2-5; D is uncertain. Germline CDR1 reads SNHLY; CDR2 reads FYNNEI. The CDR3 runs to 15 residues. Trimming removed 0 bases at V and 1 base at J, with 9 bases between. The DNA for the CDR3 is TGTGCCAGCAGTGAAGCGCACACCCCCCAAGAGACCCAGTACTTC. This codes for CASSEAHTPQETQYF. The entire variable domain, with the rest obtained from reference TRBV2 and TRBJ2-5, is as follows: EPEVTQTPSHQVTQMGQEVILRCVPISNHLYFYWYRQILGQKVEFLVSFYNNEISEKSEIFDDQFSVERPDGSNFTLKIRSTKLEDSAMYFCASSEAHTPQETQYFGPGTRLLVL.

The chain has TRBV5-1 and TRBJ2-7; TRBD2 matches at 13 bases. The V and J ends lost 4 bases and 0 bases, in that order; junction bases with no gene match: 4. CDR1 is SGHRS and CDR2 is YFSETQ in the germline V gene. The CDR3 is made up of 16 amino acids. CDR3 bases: TGCGCCAGCAGCGAGACTAGCGGGGGGTTCTCCTACGAGCAGTACTTC. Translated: CASSETSGGFSYEQYF.

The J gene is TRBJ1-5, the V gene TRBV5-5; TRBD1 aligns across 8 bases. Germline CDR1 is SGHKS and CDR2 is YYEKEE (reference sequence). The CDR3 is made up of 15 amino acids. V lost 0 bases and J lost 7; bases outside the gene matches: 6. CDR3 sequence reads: CASSLARGLRQPQHF. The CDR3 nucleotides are TGTGCCAGCAGCTTGGCCAGGGGGCTTCGGCAGCCCCAGCATTTT.

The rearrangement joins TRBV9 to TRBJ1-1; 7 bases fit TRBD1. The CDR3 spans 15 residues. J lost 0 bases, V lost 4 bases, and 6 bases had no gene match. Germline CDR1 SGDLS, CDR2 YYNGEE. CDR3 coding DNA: TGTGCCAGCAGCACAAGACAGGGCATGAACACTGAAGCTTTCTTT. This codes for CASSTRQGMNTEAFF.

The CDR3 DNA reads TGTGCCAGCAGTATCCGATTAGAGCAGGCCCCCTACAATGAGCAGTTCTTC. Its protein product is CASSIRLEQAPYNEQFF. The V call is TRBV2, the J call TRBJ2-1; D is undetermined. The CDR3 covers 17 residues. From germline, CDR1 is SNHLY and CDR2 FYNNEI. V was cut by 5 bases and J by 2 bases, with 19 bases left in between.

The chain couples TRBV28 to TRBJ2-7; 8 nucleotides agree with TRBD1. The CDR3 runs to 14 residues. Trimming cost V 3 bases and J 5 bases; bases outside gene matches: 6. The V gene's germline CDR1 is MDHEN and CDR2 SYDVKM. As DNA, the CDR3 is TGTGCCAGCAGTTTCCTGGACAGGGCCGACGAGCAGTACTTC. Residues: CASSFLDRADEQYF.

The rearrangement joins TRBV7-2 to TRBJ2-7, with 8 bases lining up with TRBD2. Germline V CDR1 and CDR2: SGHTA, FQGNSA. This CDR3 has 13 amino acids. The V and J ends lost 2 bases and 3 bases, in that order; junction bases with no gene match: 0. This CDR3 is CASSLTSGYEQYF. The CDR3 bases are TGTGCCAGCAGCTTAACTAGCGGCTACGAGCAGTACTTC.

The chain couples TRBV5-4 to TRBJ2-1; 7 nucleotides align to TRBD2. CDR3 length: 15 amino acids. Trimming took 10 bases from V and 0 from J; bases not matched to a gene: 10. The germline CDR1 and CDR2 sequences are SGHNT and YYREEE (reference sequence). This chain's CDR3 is CAATSGAISYNEQFF. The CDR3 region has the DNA TGTGCCGCAACGAGCGGGGCCATCTCCTACAATGAGCAGTTCTTC.

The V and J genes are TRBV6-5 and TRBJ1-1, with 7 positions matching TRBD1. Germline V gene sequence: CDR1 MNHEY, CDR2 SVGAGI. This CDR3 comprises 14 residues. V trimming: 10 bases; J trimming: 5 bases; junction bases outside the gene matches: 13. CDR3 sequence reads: CATRESRTGTEAFF. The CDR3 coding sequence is TGTGCCACCAGGGAAAGCAGGACAGGAACTGAAGCTTTCTTT.

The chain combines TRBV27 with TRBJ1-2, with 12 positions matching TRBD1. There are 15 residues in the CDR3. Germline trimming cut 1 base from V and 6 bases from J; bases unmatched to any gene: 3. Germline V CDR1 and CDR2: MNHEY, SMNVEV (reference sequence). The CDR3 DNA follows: TGTGCCAGCAGTTTATTGGGACAGGGGGCGAATGGCTACACCTTC. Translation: CASSLLGQGANGYTF.

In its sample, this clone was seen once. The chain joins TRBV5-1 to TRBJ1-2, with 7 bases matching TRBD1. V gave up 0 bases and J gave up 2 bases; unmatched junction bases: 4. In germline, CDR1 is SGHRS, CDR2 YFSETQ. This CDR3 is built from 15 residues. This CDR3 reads CASSLEGARNYGYTF. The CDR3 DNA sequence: TGCGCCAGCAGCTTGGAGGGGGCGCGAAACTATGGCTACACCTTC.

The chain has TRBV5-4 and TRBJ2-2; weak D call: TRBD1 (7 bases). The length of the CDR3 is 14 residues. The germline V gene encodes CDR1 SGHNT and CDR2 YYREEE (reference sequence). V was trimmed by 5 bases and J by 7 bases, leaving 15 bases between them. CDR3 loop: CASRPQGGIGELFF. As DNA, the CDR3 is TGTGCCAGCAGGCCTCAGGGGGGCATCGGGGAGCTGTTTTTT.

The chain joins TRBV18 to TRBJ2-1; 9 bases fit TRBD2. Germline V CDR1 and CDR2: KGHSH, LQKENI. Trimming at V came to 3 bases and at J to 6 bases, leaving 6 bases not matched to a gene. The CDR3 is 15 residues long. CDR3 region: CASSPLAGGANEQFF. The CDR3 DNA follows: TGTGCCAGCTCACCTTTGGCGGGGGGGGCCAATGAGCAGTTCTTC.

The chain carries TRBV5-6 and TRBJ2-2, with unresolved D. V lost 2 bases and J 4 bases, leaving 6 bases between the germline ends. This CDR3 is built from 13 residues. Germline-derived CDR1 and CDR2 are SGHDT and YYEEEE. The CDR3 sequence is CASSFTSTGELFF. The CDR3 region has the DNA TGTGCCAGCAGCTTCACAAGCACCGGGGAGCTGTTTTTT.

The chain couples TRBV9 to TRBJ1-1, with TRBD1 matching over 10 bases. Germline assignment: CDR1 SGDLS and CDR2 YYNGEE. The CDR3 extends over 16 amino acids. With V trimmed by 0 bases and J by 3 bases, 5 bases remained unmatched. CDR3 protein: CASSVAGTGADTEAFF. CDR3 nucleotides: TGTGCCAGCAGCGTAGCCGGGACAGGGGCCGACACTGAAGCTTTCTTT. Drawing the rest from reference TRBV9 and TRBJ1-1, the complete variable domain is DSGVTQTPKHLITATGQRVTLRCSPRSGDLSVYWYQQSLDQGLQFLIQYYNGEERAKGNILERFSAQQFPDLHSELNLSSLELGDSALYFCASSVAGTGADTEAFFGQGTRLTVV.

The CDR3 sequence is CASSEAQIAGASYEQYF. As DNA, the CDR3 is TGCGCCAGCAGTGAGGCACAAATAGCGGGCGCTTCCTACGAGCAGTACTTC. The chain uses TRBV10-2 and TRBJ2-7; 7 bases are shared with TRBD2. This CDR3 region has 17 residues. Germline trimming cut 2 bases from V and 1 base from J; bases unmatched to any gene: 11. Germline CDR1 and CDR2: WSHSY and SAAADI.

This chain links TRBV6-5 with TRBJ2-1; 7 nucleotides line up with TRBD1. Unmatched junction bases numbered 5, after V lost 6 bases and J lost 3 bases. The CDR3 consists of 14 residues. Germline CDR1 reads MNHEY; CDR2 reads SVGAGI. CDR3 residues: CASRDRSFYNEQFF. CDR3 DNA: TGTGCCAGCAGGGACAGGTCGTTCTACAATGAGCAGTTCTTC.